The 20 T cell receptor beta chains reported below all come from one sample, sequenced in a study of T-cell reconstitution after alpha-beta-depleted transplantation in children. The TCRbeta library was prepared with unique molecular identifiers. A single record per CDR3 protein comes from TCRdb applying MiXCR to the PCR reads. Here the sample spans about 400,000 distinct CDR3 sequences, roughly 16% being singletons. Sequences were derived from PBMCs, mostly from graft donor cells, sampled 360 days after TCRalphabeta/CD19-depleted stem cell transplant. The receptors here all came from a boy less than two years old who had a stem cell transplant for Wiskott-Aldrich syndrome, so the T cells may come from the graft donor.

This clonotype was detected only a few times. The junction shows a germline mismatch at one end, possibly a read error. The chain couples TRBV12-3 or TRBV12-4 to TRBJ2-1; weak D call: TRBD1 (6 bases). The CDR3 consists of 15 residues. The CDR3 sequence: CASSLAPTTGNEQFF. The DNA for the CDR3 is TGTGCCAGCAGTCTAGCCCCAACAACAGGGAATGAGCAGTTCTTC.

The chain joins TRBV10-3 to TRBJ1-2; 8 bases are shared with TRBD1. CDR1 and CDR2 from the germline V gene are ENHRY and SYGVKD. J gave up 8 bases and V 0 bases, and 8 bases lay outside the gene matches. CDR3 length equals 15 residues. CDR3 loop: CAISESWQGARGYTF. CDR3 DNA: TGTGCCATCAGTGAGTCGTGGCAGGGGGCGCGAGGCTACACCTTC.

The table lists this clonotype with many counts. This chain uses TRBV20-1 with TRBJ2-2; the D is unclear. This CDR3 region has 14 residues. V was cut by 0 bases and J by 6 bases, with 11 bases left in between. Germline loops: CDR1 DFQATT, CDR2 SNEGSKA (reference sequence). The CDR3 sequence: CSARDIRDPGELFF. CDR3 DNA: TGCAGTGCTAGAGATATAAGGGATCCCGGGGAGCTGTTTTTT.

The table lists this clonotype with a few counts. In DNA, the CDR3 is TGCAGCGTTGCCTCGACAATTAACAGCTACGAGCAGTACTTC. Translating it yields CSVASTINSYEQYF. The chain has TRBV29-1 and TRBJ2-7; D gene unclear. From germline, CDR1 is SQVTM and CDR2 ANQGSEA. V was pared by 4 bases and J by 3 bases, with 16 bases between. The CDR3 totals 14 residues.

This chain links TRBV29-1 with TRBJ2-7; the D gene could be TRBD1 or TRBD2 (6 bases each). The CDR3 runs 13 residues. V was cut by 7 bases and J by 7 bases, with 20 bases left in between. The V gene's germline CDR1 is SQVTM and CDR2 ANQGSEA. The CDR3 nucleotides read TGCAGCGCTTTCGGGGGCAGAGGTAAAGAGCAGTACTTC. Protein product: CSAFGGRGKEQYF.

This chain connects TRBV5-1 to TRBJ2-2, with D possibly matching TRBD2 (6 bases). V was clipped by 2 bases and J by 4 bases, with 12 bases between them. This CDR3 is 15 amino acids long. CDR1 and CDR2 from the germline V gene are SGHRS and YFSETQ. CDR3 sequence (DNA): TGCGCCAGCAGCTTCCGGGAGACTCCCACCGGGGAGCTGTTTTTT. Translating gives CASSFRETPTGELFF.

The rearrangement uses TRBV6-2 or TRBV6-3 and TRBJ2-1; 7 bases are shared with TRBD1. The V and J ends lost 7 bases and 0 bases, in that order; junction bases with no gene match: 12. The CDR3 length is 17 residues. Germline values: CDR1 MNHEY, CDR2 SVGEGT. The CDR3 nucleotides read TGTGCCAGCACCTGGGACAGCCCACTTCACTCCTACAATGAGCAGTTCTTC. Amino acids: CASTWDSPLHSYNEQFF.

The CDR3 is CASSFGAGGTGSNQPQHF. DNA of the CDR3: TGTGCCAGCAGCTTCGGGGCAGGGGGTACGGGAAGCAATCAGCCCCAGCATTTT. The rearrangement uses TRBV12-3 or TRBV12-4 and TRBJ1-5; 7 bases line up with TRBD1. The CDR3 covers 18 residues. V shed 6 bases and J 1 base; nucleotides not matched to a gene: 15.

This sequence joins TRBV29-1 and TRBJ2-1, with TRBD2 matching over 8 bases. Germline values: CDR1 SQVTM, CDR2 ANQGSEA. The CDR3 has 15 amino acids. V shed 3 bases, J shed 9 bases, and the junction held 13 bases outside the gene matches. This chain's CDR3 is CSVDVLAAVSREQFF. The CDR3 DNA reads TGCAGCGTTGACGTACTAGCGGCAGTGAGCCGTGAGCAGTTCTTC.

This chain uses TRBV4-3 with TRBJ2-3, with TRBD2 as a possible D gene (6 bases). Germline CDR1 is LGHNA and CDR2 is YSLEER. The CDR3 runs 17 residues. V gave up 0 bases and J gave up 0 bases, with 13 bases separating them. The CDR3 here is CASSQDVLAGSTDTQYF. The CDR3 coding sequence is TGCGCCAGCAGCCAAGACGTCTTGGCGGGAAGCACAGATACGCAGTATTTT.

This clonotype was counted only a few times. CDR3 in amino acids: CATSATVGARGQETQYF. In nucleotides, the CDR3 is TGTGCCACCAGTGCAACCGTCGGAGCTCGGGGACAAGAGACCCAGTACTTC. This chain connects TRBV24-1 to TRBJ2-5, with D perhaps TRBD2 (5 bases). The germline V and J ends were trimmed by 5 bases and 2 bases, with 20 bases remaining between them. CDR1 KGHDR and CDR2 SFDVKD come from the germline V gene. The CDR3 totals 17 residues.

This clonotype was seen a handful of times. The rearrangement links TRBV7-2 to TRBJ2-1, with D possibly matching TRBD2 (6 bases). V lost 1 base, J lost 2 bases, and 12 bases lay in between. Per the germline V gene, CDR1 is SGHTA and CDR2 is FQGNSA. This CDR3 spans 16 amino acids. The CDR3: CASSLEGGDPYNEQFF. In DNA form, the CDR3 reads TGTGCCAGCAGCTTAGAAGGCGGGGACCCCTACAATGAGCAGTTCTTC. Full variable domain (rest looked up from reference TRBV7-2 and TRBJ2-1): GAGVSQSPSNKVTEKGKDVELRCDPISGHTALYWYRQSLGQGLEFLIYFQGNSAPDKSGLPSDRFSAERTGGSVSTLTIQRTQQEDSAVYLCASSLEGGDPYNEQFFGPGTRLTVL.

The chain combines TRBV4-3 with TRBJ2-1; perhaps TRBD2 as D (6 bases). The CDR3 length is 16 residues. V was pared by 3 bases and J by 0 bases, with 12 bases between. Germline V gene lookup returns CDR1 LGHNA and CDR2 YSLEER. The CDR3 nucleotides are TGCGCCAGCAGCCACTCGACTAGGAGCTCCTACAATGAGCAGTTCTTC. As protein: CASSHSTRSSYNEQFF.

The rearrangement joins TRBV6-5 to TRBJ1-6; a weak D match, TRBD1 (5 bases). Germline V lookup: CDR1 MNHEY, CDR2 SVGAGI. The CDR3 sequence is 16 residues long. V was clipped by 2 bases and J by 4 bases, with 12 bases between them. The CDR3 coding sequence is TGTGCCAGCAGTTACCACCGGGACGCTTATAATTCACCCCTCCACTTT. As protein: CASSYHRDAYNSPLHF.

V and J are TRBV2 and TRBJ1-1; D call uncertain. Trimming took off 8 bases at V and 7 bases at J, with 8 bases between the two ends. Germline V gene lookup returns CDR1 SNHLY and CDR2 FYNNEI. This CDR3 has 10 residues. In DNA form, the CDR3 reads TGTGCCAGCCTTCGGGGTGAAGCTTTCTTT. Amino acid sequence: CASLRGEAFF.

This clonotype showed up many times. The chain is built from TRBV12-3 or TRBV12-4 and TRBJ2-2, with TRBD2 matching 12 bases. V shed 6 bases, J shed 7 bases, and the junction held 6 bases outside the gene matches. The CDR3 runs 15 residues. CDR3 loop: CASSSSGGADGELFF. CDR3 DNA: TGTGCCAGCAGCTCTAGCGGGGGGGCGGACGGGGAGCTGTTTTTT.

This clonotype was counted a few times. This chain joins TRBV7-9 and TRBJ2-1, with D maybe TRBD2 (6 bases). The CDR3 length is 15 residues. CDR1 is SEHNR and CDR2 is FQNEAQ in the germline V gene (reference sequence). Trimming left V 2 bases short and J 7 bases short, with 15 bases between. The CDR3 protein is CASSLSGSQCNEQFF. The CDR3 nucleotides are TGTGCCAGCAGCTTATCCGGGAGTCAATGTAATGAGCAGTTCTTC.

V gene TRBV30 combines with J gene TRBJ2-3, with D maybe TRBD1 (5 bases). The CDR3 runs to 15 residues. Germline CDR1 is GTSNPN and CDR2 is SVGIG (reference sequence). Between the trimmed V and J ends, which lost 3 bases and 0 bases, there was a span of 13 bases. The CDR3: CAWSYTGSSTDTQYF. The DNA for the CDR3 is TGTGCCTGGAGCTATACAGGTTCTAGCACAGATACGCAGTATTTT.

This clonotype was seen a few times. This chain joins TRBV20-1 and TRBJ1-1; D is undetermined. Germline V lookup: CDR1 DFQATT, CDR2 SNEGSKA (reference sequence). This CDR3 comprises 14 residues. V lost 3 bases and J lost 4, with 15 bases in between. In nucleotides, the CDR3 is TGCAGTGCTAGCCTGGCCAGAATCGGCACTGAAGCTTTCTTT. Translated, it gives CSASLARIGTEAFF.

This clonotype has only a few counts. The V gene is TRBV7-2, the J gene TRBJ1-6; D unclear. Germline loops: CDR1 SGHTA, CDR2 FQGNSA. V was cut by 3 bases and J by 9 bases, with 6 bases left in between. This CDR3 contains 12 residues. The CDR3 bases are TGTGCCAGCAGCTTGGGTGTTTCACCCCTCCACTTT. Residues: CASSLGVSPLHF.